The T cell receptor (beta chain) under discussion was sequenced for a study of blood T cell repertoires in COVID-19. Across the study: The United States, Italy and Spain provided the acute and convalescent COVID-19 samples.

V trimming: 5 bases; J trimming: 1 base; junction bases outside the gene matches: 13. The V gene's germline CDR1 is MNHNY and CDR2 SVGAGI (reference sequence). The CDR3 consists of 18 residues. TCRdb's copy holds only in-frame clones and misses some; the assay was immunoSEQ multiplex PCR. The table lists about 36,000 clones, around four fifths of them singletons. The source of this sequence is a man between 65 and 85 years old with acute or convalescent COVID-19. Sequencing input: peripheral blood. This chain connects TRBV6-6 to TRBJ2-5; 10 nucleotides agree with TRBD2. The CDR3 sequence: CASSPDEVLAGIQETQYF. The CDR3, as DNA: TGTGCCAGCAGTCCCGATGAGGTACTAGCGGGGATCCAAGAGACCCAGTACTTC.